The clone carrying this T cell receptor beta chain appeared many times. TCR beta CDR3 region amplification was performed from RNA transcripts. RT-PCR in the first round (using the HTBI primer set) targeted the TCR CDR3. TCRdb processed the multiplex PCR reads anew with MiXCR; each CDR3 protein has one entry. The sample includes a few hundred thousand distinct CDR3 sequences, 15% to 19% of them seen just once. The CDR3 sequence is 14 residues long. Germline CDR1 reads SNHLY; CDR2 reads FYNNEI. V was clipped by 6 bases and J by 8 bases, with 17 bases between them. These data come from a study of T cells in Graves' hyperthyroidism and ophthalmopathy. Study overall: Prior to any treatment, at the point of initial diagnosis, peripheral blood was collected.

For Graves' hyperthyroidism to be stable, ophthalmopathy could not progress within 18 months. The sequenced material came from blood. The receptor's source is a woman aged 25 to 45 with Graves' hyperthyroidism. The chain links TRBV2 to TRBJ2-1; D is possibly TRBD1 or TRBD2 (5 bases each). The DNA for the CDR3 is TGTGCCAGCAGGGGACCGTCCATAGTCCATGAGCAGTTCTTC. As protein: CASRGPSIVHEQFF.